A selection of T cell receptor beta chains follows, all from one sample in a study of cytomegalovirus exposure and HLA in healthy donors. Some clones are missing from TCRdb's copy, which holds only in-frame ones; the method was immunoSEQ multiplex PCR. Its table lists 65,000 to 85,000 clones. The source material was PBMCs. The receptors stem from a female donor in good health and CMV-seropositive. The CDR3 runs from the conserved cysteine through the conserved F or W. D genes are given only for firm matches.

TRBV6-4	NA	TRBJ2-7	TGTGCCAGCACCCGAGCAGGGCAGTACGAGCAGTACTTC	CASTRAGQYEQYF
TRBV28	NA	TRBJ1-4	TGTGCCAGCAGTCCGGGGGGCGAAAAACTGTTTTTT	CASSPGGEKLFF
TRBV4-2	NA	TRBJ2-2	TGTGCCAGCAGCCAAGTTGGTGCAGGGAAAATGGACGGGGAGCTGTTTTTT	CASSQVGAGKMDGELFF
TRBV14	NA	TRBJ1-4	TGTGCCAGCAGCCAAGTGAGTGAAAGGGGTAATGAAAAACTGTTTTTT	CASSQVSERGNEKLFF
TRBV7-3	NA	TRBJ1-2	TGTGCCAGCAGCCCCTCCCGGACAGAGTATGGCTACACCTTC	CASSPSRTEYGYTF
TRBV18	NA	TRBJ1-4	TGTGCCAGCTCACCACATCCCAGGGGTCTGAGTGAAAAACTGTTTTTT	CASSPHPRGLSEKLFF
TRBV29-1	NA	TRBJ1-2	TGCAGCGTTGTTGTCTCTCGGGCGGGAGCTAACTATGGCTACACCTTC	CSVVVSRAGANYGYTF
TRBV30	TRBD1	TRBJ2-7	TGTGCCTGGAGTGTAGGGACAGGGGGCGAGAGGCAGTACTTC	CAWSVGTGGERQYF
TRBV7-6	TRBD1	TRBJ1-5	TGTGCCAGCAGCTTAGGTCAGGGGGATAATCAGCCCCAGCATTTT	CASSLGQGDNQPQHF
TRBV6-5	NA	TRBJ1-3	TGTGCCAGCAGTTACTCCCAGGGCGAAAACACCATATATTTT	CASSYSQGENTIYF